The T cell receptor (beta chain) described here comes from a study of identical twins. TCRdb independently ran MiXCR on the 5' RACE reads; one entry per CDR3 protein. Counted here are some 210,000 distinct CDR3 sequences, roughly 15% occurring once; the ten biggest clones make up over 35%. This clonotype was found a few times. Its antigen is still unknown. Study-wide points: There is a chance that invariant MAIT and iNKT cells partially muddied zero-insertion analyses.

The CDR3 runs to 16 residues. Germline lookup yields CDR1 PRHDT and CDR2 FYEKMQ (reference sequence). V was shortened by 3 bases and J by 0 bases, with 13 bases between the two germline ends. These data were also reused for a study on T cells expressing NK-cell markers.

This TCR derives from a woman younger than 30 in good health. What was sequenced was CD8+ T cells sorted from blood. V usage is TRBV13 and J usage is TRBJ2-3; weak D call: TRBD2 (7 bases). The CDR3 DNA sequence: TGTGCCAGCAGCTTTGGCGGGGGCTTAAGCACAGATACGCAGTATTTT. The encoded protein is CASSFGGGLSTDTQYF.